A selection of T cell receptor beta chains follows, all from one sample in a study of blood T cell repertoires in COVID-19. Sequencing used immunoSEQ multiplex PCR; TCRdb keeps in-frame clones, though not all of them. The table has about 63,000 clones, 79% seen once. Sequencing used peripheral blood. All receptors come from a human donor in a cohort sampled during active COVID-19. CDR3s include the opening cysteine and the closing phenylalanine or tryptophan. A D gene is named only where the DNA matches it firmly. Only part of the rows carry a size: once, few, many, or a class if the clone is expanded.

>TRBV24-1|TRBJ2-7|.|.
CATGAGAPSYEQYF
TGTGCCACGGGGGCAGGGGCACCCTCCTACGAGCAGTACTTC
>TRBV7-8|TRBJ2-2|.|TRBD1
CASSERDRGTGELFF
TGTGCCAGCAGCGAACGGGACAGGGGCACCGGGGAGCTGTTTTTT
>TRBV5-6|TRBJ1-5|.|.
CASSPGTSSNQPQHF
TGTGCCAGCAGCCCCGGGACAAGCAGCAATCAGCCCCAGCATTTT
>TRBV11-3|TRBJ2-3|once|.
CASSLWGTSTDTQYF
TGTGCCAGCAGCTTATGGGGGACATCAACAGATACGCAGTATTTT
>TRBV5-1|TRBJ2-1|.|TRBD1
CASRPGQPYNEQFF
TGCGCCAGCAGGCCGGGACAGCCCTACAATGAGCAGTTCTTC
>TRBV29-1|TRBJ1-4|.|.
CSVGQGTGELFF
TGCAGCGTTGGGCAGGGTACTGGGGAACTGTTTTTT
>TRBV11-3|TRBJ2-7|medium-sized|.
CASSKTLQGSYEQYF
TGTGCCAGCAGCAAGACACTACAGGGTTCCTACGAGCAGTACTTC
>TRBV4-1|TRBJ2-7|.|TRBD2
CASSQTLAGYPSEQYF
TGCGCCAGCAGCCAAACGTTAGCGGGATATCCGTCCGAGCAGTACTTC
>TRBV7-9|TRBJ2-7|once|TRBD2
CASSSGTSGRSFSFYEQYF
TGTGCCAGCAGCTCAGGGACTAGCGGGAGGTCTTTCTCGTTCTACGAGCAGTACTTC
>TRBV5-4|TRBJ2-7|.|TRBD1
CASSFTGESYEQYF
TGTGCCAGCAGCTTTACAGGGGAGTCCTACGAGCAGTACTTC
>TRBV11-2|TRBJ2-7|.|.
CASSLWGKSSYEQYF
TGTGCCAGCAGCTTATGGGGCAAGAGCTCCTACGAGCAGTACTTC
>TRBV7-2|TRBJ2-5|.|.
CASSLAGAERKETQYF
TGTGCCAGCAGCTTAGCCGGAGCGGAGAGGAAGGAGACCCAGTACTTC
>TRBV4-3|TRBJ2-3|.|TRBD2
CASSQVGAGGAADTQYF
TGCGCCAGCAGCCAGGTGGGAGCGGGAGGAGCTGCAGATACGCAGTATTTT
>TRBV15|TRBJ2-7|.|TRBD2
CATSPGLGRGEQYF
TGTGCCACCAGCCCGGGACTAGGGCGGGGCGAGCAGTACTTC
>TRBV6-5|TRBJ2-4|.|TRBD2
CASSFNTGLQNIQYF
TGTGCCAGCAGTTTCAATACGGGACTACAAAACATTCAGTACTTC
>TRBV5-1|TRBJ1-2|.|TRBD1
CASSLETGGSGYTF
TGCGCCAGCAGCTTGGAGACAGGGGGCTCTGGCTACACCTTC
>TRBV7-9|TRBJ2-1|once|TRBD2
CASSYGTSVDNEQFF
TGTGCCAGCAGCTACGGGACTAGCGTCGACAATGAGCAGTTCTTC
>TRBV30|TRBJ2-7|.|.
CAWSEVVRGEQYF
TGTGCCTGGAGTGAGGTCGTCCGGGGCGAGCAGTACTTC
>TRBV15|TRBJ2-7|.|.
CATSRGGGAYEQYF
TGTGCCACCAGCAGAGGTGGAGGCGCCTACGAGCAGTACTTC
>TRBV5-1|TRBJ1-1|many|.
CASSLAGVPEAFF
TGCGCCAGCAGCTTGGCCGGGGTACCTGAAGCTTTCTTT
>TRBV18|TRBJ1-4|.|TRBD1
CASSGQGRNEKLFF
TGTGCCAGCTCAGGACAGGGGAGAAATGAAAAACTGTTTTTT
>TRBV5-5|TRBJ1-2|once|.
CASSLAALREGYTF
TGTGCCAGCAGCTTGGCCGCTTTGCGGGAGGGCTACACCTTC
>TRBV5-1|TRBJ2-1|.|.
CASSLEAGPVYNEQFF
TGCGCCAGCAGCTTGGAGGCGGGGCCCGTTTACAATGAGCAGTTCTTC
>TRBV18|TRBJ2-7|.|TRBD2
CASSPNVAGGTYEQYF
TGTGCCAGCTCACCGAACGTGGCGGGGGGCACCTACGAGCAGTACTTC
>TRBV5-8|TRBJ2-7|.|TRBD1
CASSLGTGPYEQYF
TGTGCCAGCAGCTTGGGGACAGGGCCCTACGAGCAGTACTTC
>TRBV6-2/TRBV6-3|TRBJ1-4|.|TRBD1
CASSDRDRTNEKLFF
TGTGCCAGCAGTGACCGGGACAGGACGAATGAAAAACTGTTTTTT
>TRBV30|TRBJ2-7|.|.
CAWSASALSYEQYF
TGTGCCTGGAGTGCATCAGCGCTCTCCTACGAGCAGTACTTC
>TRBV27|TRBJ1-5|.|.
CASSLSAGPNQPQHF
TGTGCCAGCAGTTTATCGGCTGGGCCCAATCAGCCCCAGCATTTT
>TRBV29-1|TRBJ2-5|.|TRBD1
CSASGGEETQYF
TGCAGCGCCTCAGGGGGAGAAGAGACCCAGTACTTC
>TRBV5-4|TRBJ1-1|.|.
CASSSRTGITEAFF
TGTGCCAGCAGCTCGCGTACGGGGATCACTGAAGCTTTCTTT
>TRBV5-4|TRBJ2-1|.|TRBD1
CASSPKDRAYNEQFF
TGTGCCAGCAGCCCCAAGGACAGGGCGTACAATGAGCAGTTCTTC
>TRBV9|TRBJ2-5|.|TRBD1
CASSAPTGGRETQYF
TGTGCCAGCAGCGCCCCGACAGGGGGAAGGGAGACCCAGTACTTC
>TRBV3-1/TRBV3-2|TRBJ1-1|.|.
CASSPSQAPRAFF
TGTGCCAGCAGCCCTTCACAGGCACCTAGAGCTTTCTTT
>TRBV19|TRBJ1-4|few|.
CASSRGDRNEKLFF
TGTGCCAGTAGTAGGGGCGACCGAAATGAAAAACTGTTTTTT
>TRBV29-1|TRBJ2-7|few|TRBD2
CSAREDSYEQYF
TGCAGCGCGCGGGAGGACTCCTACGAGCAGTACTTC
>TRBV7-9|TRBJ2-7|.|.
CASSSLRGISYEQYF
TGTGCCAGCAGCTCCCTAAGGGGGATCTCCTACGAGCAGTACTTC
>TRBV4-1|TRBJ2-7|.|.
CASSQDPGGTTYEQYF
TGCGCCAGCAGCCAAGATCCAGGCGGGACCACCTACGAGCAGTACTTC
>TRBV4-1|TRBJ2-1|.|.
CASSQEALTYNEQFF
TGCGCCAGCAGCCAAGAAGCGTTAACCTACAATGAGCAGTTCTTC
>TRBV6-2/TRBV6-3|TRBJ2-7|.|.
CASSYIRNREFSYEQYF
TGTGCCAGCAGTTATATACGTAACAGGGAATTCTCCTACGAGCAGTACTTC
>TRBV6-6|TRBJ1-1|.|.
CASSYPGIITEAFF
TGTGCCAGCAGTTACCCGGGTATTATCACTGAAGCTTTCTTT
>TRBV27|TRBJ2-7|.|TRBD1
CASSLRGQGSYEQYF
TGTGCCAGCAGTTTAAGGGGACAGGGCTCCTACGAGCAGTACTTC
>TRBV7-9|TRBJ2-3|.|TRBD2
CASSPSGLTDTQYF
TGTGCCAGCAGCCCTAGCGGACTCACAGATACGCAGTATTTT
>TRBV7-8|TRBJ2-7|.|TRBD2
CASSSTSGPSYEQYF
TGTGCCAGCAGCAGTACTAGCGGACCATCCTACGAGCAGTACTTC
>TRBV4-3|TRBJ2-2|.|.
CASSQDAAGELFF
TGCGCCAGCAGCCAAGATGCGGCCGGGGAGCTGTTTTTT
>TRBV7-9|TRBJ1-5|once|TRBD1
CASSPWTGPGSNQPQHF
TGTGCCAGCAGCCCATGGACAGGGCCCGGAAGCAATCAGCCCCAGCATTTT
>TRBV30|TRBJ1-5|.|.
CAWSNQGLHSNQPQHF
TGTGCCTGGTCCAACCAGGGACTCCATAGCAATCAGCCCCAGCATTTT
>TRBV11-3|TRBJ2-3|few|TRBD2
CASSKTSRDTDTQYF
TGTGCCAGCAGCAAGACTAGCAGGGACACAGATACGCAGTATTTT
>TRBV29-1|TRBJ2-1|once|.
CSVAAGYNEQFF
TGCAGCGTTGCCGCCGGGTACAATGAGCAGTTCTTC
>TRBV11-2|TRBJ1-2|once|.
CASSLNPGQNYGYTF
TGTGCCAGCAGCCTAAATCCCGGACAGAACTATGGCTACACCTTC
>TRBV9|TRBJ1-2|few|TRBD1
CASSVDRGRGYTF
TGTGCCAGCAGCGTCGACAGGGGGCGCGGCTACACCTTC
>TRBV7-3|TRBJ2-1|.|.
CASSRGNDYEQFF
TGTGCCAGCAGCCGCGGGAATGACTATGAGCAGTTCTTC
>TRBV7-9|TRBJ2-3|.|TRBD2
CASRLTSGEVPSTDTQYF
TGTGCCAGCAGGTTAACTAGCGGGGAAGTCCCTAGCACAGATACGCAGTATTTT